Sequencing of this T cell receptor beta chain was carried out in a study of OX40 agonist ivuxolimab in advanced cancers. The protocol was immunoSEQ multiplex PCR, while the TCRdb copy is restricted to in-frame clones and leaves out a portion. Seen here are under 45,000 clones, 74% observed once, and the top ten hold roughly 20%. Germline V gene data show CDR1 as SNHLY and CDR2 as FYNNEI. After removal of 7 bases from V and 8 bases from J, the junction contained 10 bases not matched to a gene. CDR3 length: 15 amino acids. The V call is TRBV2, the J call TRBJ1-4; 10 positions match TRBD1. This receptor was identified in an adult with an advanced solid tumor such as melanoma, head and neck, liver or kidney cancer. The specimen was CD4+ or CD8+ T cells sorted from blood, collected in a trial of the OX40 agonist ivuxolimab. CDR3 residues: CASTTSGTGVEKLFF. CDR3 DNA sequence: TGTGCCAGCACCACTTCCGGGACAGGGGTAGAAAAACTGTTTTTT.